This entry lists 15 T cell receptor beta chains sequenced from one sample in a study of beta chain features in type 1 diabetes. Expressed TCRB transcripts got sequenced, as all isolated RNA was reverse transcribed. Assay used: immunoSEQ multiplex PCR; TCRdb lists only in-frame clones, some missing. The sample consists of under 150,000 clones, about 7% of them appearing once. The specimen was central memory CD4+ T cells from blood. Every receptor here comes from a woman between 25 and 40 years old in good health.

This clone has more than one count but fewer than ten. The chain recombines TRBV6-1 with TRBJ2-2; D perhaps matches TRBD2 (6 bases). This CDR3 is built from 14 residues. CDR1 and CDR2 from the germline V gene are MNHNS and SASEGT. Trimming removed 2 bases at V and 7 bases at J, with 11 bases between. CDR3 nucleotide sequence: TGTGCCAGCAGTGAATGGACGGGGGACGGGGAGCTGTTTTTT. This translates into CASSEWTGDGELFF.

This clone has only a few counts. The chain combines TRBV28 with TRBJ2-1; 11 bases map to TRBD2. CDR3 length: 15 amino acids. Trimming at V came to 6 bases and at J to 7 bases, leaving 8 bases not matched to a gene. Germline assignment: CDR1 MDHEN and CDR2 SYDVKM. CDR3 coding DNA: TGTGCCAGCAGAACCGGACTAGCGGGTTCTAATGAGCAGTTCTTC. It yields the protein CASRTGLAGSNEQFF. Drawing the rest from reference TRBV28 and TRBJ2-1, the complete variable domain is DVKVTQSSRYLVKRTGEKVFLECVQDMDHENMFWYRQDPGLGLRLIYFSYDVKMKEKGDIPEGYSVSREKKERFSLILESASTNQTSMYLCASRTGLAGSNEQFFGPGTRLTVL.

This sequence joins TRBV21-1 and TRBJ2-3; TRBD2 is the table's D call, not checked against the DNA. TRBV21-1 has pseudogene status. This CDR3 comprises 14 residues. The CDR3 region has the DNA TGTGCCAGGAATAGCGGGAGGGCTTTAGATACGCAGTATTTT. It codes for CARNSGRALDTQYF.

This chain uses TRBV7-9 with TRBJ1-2; possible D gene TRBD1, 6 bases. Trimming took 3 bases from V and 8 from J, leaving 16 bases between them. The germline V gene has CDR1 SEHNR and CDR2 FQNEAQ (reference sequence). The CDR3 sequence is 14 residues long. The CDR3 loop reads CASSFGAGARGYTF. As DNA, the CDR3 is TGTGCCAGCAGCTTCGGGGCGGGGGCGCGAGGCTACACCTTC.

This rearrangement joins TRBV19 to TRBJ1-2; a possible D gene is TRBD1 (6 bases). Trimming stripped 1 base from V and 4 bases from J, with 13 bases between. The CDR3 runs to 15 residues. The germline V gene has CDR1 LNHDA and CDR2 SQIVND (reference sequence). CDR3 DNA sequence: TGTGCCAGTAGTATAGCGGCGGGGGCCGGCTATGGCTACACCTTC. This encodes CASSIAAGAGYGYTF.

A few counts support this clone. V is TRBV10-3 and J is TRBJ2-1; TRBD2 is a possible D gene (6 bases). The CDR3 has 16 amino acids. V lost 5 bases, J lost 4 bases, and 18 bases lay in between. Germline V gene lookup returns CDR1 ENHRY and CDR2 SYGVKD. The CDR3 nucleotides read TGTGCCATCAGTTTGGAGGTAGCGGAGATATACAATGAGCAGTTCTTC. Encoded protein: CAISLEVAEIYNEQFF.

V and J are TRBV2 and TRBJ2-5; the D gene is possibly TRBD2 (6 bases). This CDR3 is built from 13 residues. Deletions cut 11 bases from V and 2 bases from J, with 15 bases between. From germline, CDR1 is SNHLY and CDR2 FYNNEI. CDR3 DNA sequence: TGTGCCTCCCAAGGTGGGGGGCAAGAGACCCAGTACTTC. It codes for CASQGGGQETQYF.

This clone was seen more than once but under ten times. The rearrangement links TRBV28 to TRBJ1-2; D is ambiguous. V shed 3 bases and J shed 2 bases, with 4 bases lying between them. CDR3 length equals 12 residues. CDR1 and CDR2 (germline): MDHEN, SYDVKM. CDR3 DNA sequence: TGTGCCAGCAGTTTTACAAACTATGGCTACACCTTC. Its protein product is CASSFTNYGYTF.

This clone was seen more than once but under ten times. The V and J genes are TRBV9 and TRBJ2-7; 8 bases line up with TRBD2. The V gene's germline CDR1 is SGDLS and CDR2 YYNGEE. After removal of 0 bases from V and 7 bases from J, the junction contained 9 bases not matched to a gene. The CDR3 is 15 amino acids. The CDR3 DNA sequence: TGTGCCAGCAGCGTAGAGCCAGCGGGAGTACGAGAGCAGTACTTC. It yields the protein CASSVEPAGVREQYF. The full variable domain, its missing parts supplied by reference TRBV9 and TRBJ2-7, is DSGVTQTPKHLITATGQRVTLRCSPRSGDLSVYWYQQSLDQGLQFLIQYYNGEERAKGNILERFSAQQFPDLHSELNLSSLELGDSALYFCASSVEPAGVREQYFGPGTRLTVT.

This clone was counted only a few times. This sample also contains other DNA sequences that code for the same CDR3. The CDR3 sequence: CASSVGGLQETQYF. DNA of the CDR3: TGTGCCAGCAGCGTAGGGGGACTACAAGAGACCCAGTACTTC. The chain combines TRBV9 with TRBJ2-5, with 7 bases identical to TRBD2. V dropped 0 bases and J dropped 2; count of bases not matched to a gene: 1. CDR3 length equals 14 residues. Germline V gene lookup returns CDR1 SGDLS and CDR2 YYNGEE. Full variable domain (outside the CDR3, taken from reference TRBV9 and TRBJ2-5): DSGVTQTPKHLITATGQRVTLRCSPRSGDLSVYWYQQSLDQGLQFLIQYYNGEERAKGNILERFSAQQFPDLHSELNLSSLELGDSALYFCASSVGGLQETQYFGPGTRLLVL.

The chain is built from TRBV27 and TRBJ1-5; 7 bases fit TRBD1. The CDR3 covers 17 residues. Trimming cost V 3 bases and J 4 bases; bases outside gene matches: 12. CDR1 is MNHEY and CDR2 is SMNVEV in the germline V gene (reference sequence). The CDR3 region is CASSLHRGQRGNQPQHF. The CDR3 region has the DNA TGTGCCAGCAGTTTGCACAGGGGACAAAGAGGTAATCAGCCCCAGCATTTT.

The CDR3, as DNA: TGTGCCAGCAGGCGCACTAGGTACCCCTACAATGAGCAGTTCTTC. Protein sequence: CASRRTRYPYNEQFF. V is TRBV6-5 and J is TRBJ2-1, with D possibly TRBD2 on 5 matching bases. CDR1 is MNHEY and CDR2 is SVGAGI in the germline V gene. V lost 6 bases and J 2 bases, leaving 14 bases between the germline ends. The CDR3 consists of 15 residues.

This clone was seen at least ten times. V is TRBV4-3 and J is TRBJ1-2; 12 bases agree with TRBD1. V shed 3 bases and J 7 bases; nucleotides not matched to a gene: 6. Germline V gene data show CDR1 as LGHNA and CDR2 as YSLEER. The CDR3 contains 15 residues. This CDR3 reads CASSQNGDRGPGYTF. CDR3 in DNA: TGCGCCAGCAGCCAGAACGGGGACAGGGGGCCTGGCTACACCTTC.

The chain combines TRBV9 with TRBJ2-3, with D tentatively TRBD2 (6 bases). This CDR3 is 16 amino acids long. Trimming took 0 bases from V and 3 from J, leaving 14 bases between them. From germline, CDR1 is SGDLS and CDR2 YYNGEE. This chain's CDR3 is CASSVGTGSITDTQYF. CDR3 coding DNA: TGTGCCAGCAGCGTAGGGACCGGGAGTATAACAGATACGCAGTATTTT.

In regard to this clone: Its ends do not fully match the called genes, so a read error is possible. The gene calls are TRBV14 and TRBJ2-7; tentatively, D is TRBD1 or TRBD2 (6 bases each). Germline V gene sequence: CDR1 SGHDN, CDR2 FVKESK. The CDR3 runs to 14 residues. The CDR3 region has the DNA TGTGCCAGCAGGCAAGGGGGAGCGGGTCACGAGCAGTACTTC. Its protein product is CASRQGGAGHEQYF.